This is a list of T cell receptor beta chains from one sample in a study of beta chain features in type 1 diabetes. The protocol was immunoSEQ multiplex PCR, while the TCRdb copy is restricted to in-frame clones and leaves out a portion. This sample yields 300,000 to 450,000 clones, of which approximately 12% are seen a single time; approximately 0.015% belongs to the top ten. Material: naive CD4+ T cells from blood. The receptors here all came from a man between 18 and 29 years old in good health. The CDR3 runs from the conserved cysteine through the conserved F or W. The D gene is left open where the match is weak.

TRBV11-2	TRBD1	13	CASSLRGLAEAFF
TRBV5-1	TRBD1	14	CASSLSRGVDGYTF
TRBV7-7	NA	13	CASTSGFQETQYF
TRBV7-9	NA	12	CASSPAHSAPYF
TRBV7-2	NA	16	CASSTDRVRGKETQYF
TRBV28	NA	14	CASSPEQGVYGYTF
TRBV5-5	NA	15	CASIDPTSFYNEQFF
TRBV29-1	TRBD2	14	CSVALAAKYNEQFF
TRBV2	TRBD2	17	CASSDRGLAGVSDTQYF
TRBV5-1	NA	14	CASGRDFSYNEQFF
TRBV27	TRBD1	16	CASSLLGQGLNTEAFF
TRBV5-4	NA	14	CASSLGQNTDTQYF
TRBV7-2	NA	14	CASSLQGGDTEAFF
TRBV10-3	TRBD1	13	CAISWDSQETQYF
TRBV6-1	NA	13	CASSDRGRTEAFF
TRBV5-4	TRBD1	16	CASSRGQKTVSYEQYF
TRBV4-2	TRBD2	17	CASSHSNLAGVFDEQFF
TRBV10-3	NA	13	CAISDQTHTEAFF
TRBV29-1	NA	13	CSVASAAQETQYF
TRBV30	NA	12	CAWSRQNSPLHF
TRBV28	NA	11	CASTSQETQYF
TRBV28	TRBD1	16	CASSTGAESADNEQFF
TRBV5-5	NA	13	CASSLYSYNEQFF
TRBV28	NA	14	CASSRGQGREEQYF
TRBV6-1	NA	12	CGAGEGQETQYF
TRBV9	NA	14	CASSAAGYTDTQYF
TRBV4-1	TRBD2	15	CASSQAGGDTDTQYF
TRBV6-6	TRBD1	14	CASSPGQTNQPQHF
TRBV14	NA	16	CASSHPVGGRMETQYF